This TCR beta chain is from a study of CD8 T cells in ankylosing spondylitis. Notes on the study in general: There was reportedly significant enrichment of clones that were disease-linked in matched ankylosing spondylitis synovial fluid. Disease-linked clones bore a CD8+ phenotype, appearing relatively rarely in peripheral blood. What appeared characteristic of ankylosing spondylitis blood was a TCR beta motif of eight highly homologous variants. A subset of motif variants has previously been described in the synovial fluid and blood of reactive arthritis.

About this clonotype itself: Its antigen is still unknown.

Quantitative 5'-RACE was performed with molecular barcodes, and it yielded the TCR beta libraries. MiXCR, applied by TCRdb to the 5' RACE reads, yields one record per CDR3 protein. The repertoire holds fewer than 400,000 distinct CDR3 sequences, with 8% as singletons. CDR3 length: 16 amino acids. Germline CDR1 reads SNHLY; CDR2 reads FYNNEI. V lost 4 bases and J 6 bases, leaving 19 bases between the germline ends. Sequencing was done on a sample of blood, either unsorted or a sorted T cell fraction (not recorded which). The chain has TRBV2 and TRBJ1-5, with TRBD1 as a possible D gene (5 bases). The receptor comes from a male donor with ankylosing spondylitis. The CDR3 nucleotides read TGTGCCAGCAGTGGACTCTTGGGAAATCAGGGTCAGCCCCAGCATTTT. This codes for CASSGLLGNQGQPQHF. Combining the CDR3 with reference TRBV2 and TRBJ1-5 gives the whole variable domain EPEVTQTPSHQVTQMGQEVILRCVPISNHLYFYWYRQILGQKVEFLVSFYNNEISEKSEIFDDQFSVERPDGSNFTLKIRSTKLEDSAMYFCASSGLLGNQGQPQHFGDGTRLSIL.